This entry lists 17 T cell receptor beta chains sequenced from one sample in a study of blood T cell repertoires in COVID-19 (TCRdb year 2020). Library creation used the immunoSEQ multiplex PCR assay. Sourced from immuneACCESS, this table was stored by TCRdb with only in-frame sequences that have V and J called. A share of the clones is absent; for the studies checked, an unresolved V gene accounts for under half, and the remainder has no known explanation. A total of over 75,000 clones appear in this sample, around 76% of them only once. The ten largest clones take up 15% of the sample. Input material: peripheral blood. Receptors were obtained from a human donor in a cohort sampled during active COVID-19.

V and J are TRBV6-2 or TRBV6-3 and TRBJ2-7; TRBD1 matches at 7 bases. V gave up 5 bases and J gave up 2 bases; unmatched junction bases: 6. Germline values: CDR1 MNHEY, CDR2 SVGEGT. The CDR3 is made up of 14 amino acids. The DNA of the CDR3 is TGTGCCAGCAGTACGACAGGGTTGCCCTACGAGCAGTACTTC. Amino acids: CASSTTGLPYEQYF.

A single count supports this clone. V gene TRBV5-1 combines with J gene TRBJ1-6; possible D gene TRBD1, 6 bases. Trimming removed 7 bases from V and 7 bases from J, with 15 bases in between. The germline V gene encodes CDR1 SGHRS and CDR2 YFSETQ. This CDR3 contains 14 residues. CDR3 in DNA: TGCGCCAGCTGGGACACCTACTTAAATTCACCCCTCCACTTT. This sequence encodes CASWDTYLNSPLHF.

V is TRBV7-9 and J is TRBJ2-3; D is ambiguous. Germline V gives CDR1 SEHNR, CDR2 FQNEAQ (reference sequence). Trimming removed 4 bases from V and 2 bases from J, with 19 bases in between. CDR3 length: 17 residues. The CDR3 sequence is CASSYPIRGPTTDTQYF. The CDR3 coding sequence is TGTGCCAGCAGCTACCCTATCCGAGGCCCCACCACAGATACGCAGTATTTT.

The J gene is TRBJ2-5, the V gene TRBV7-9; 11 positions match TRBD2. This CDR3 contains 15 residues. Germline CDR1 SEHNR, CDR2 FQNEAQ (reference sequence). Losses at the gene ends were 5 bases for V and 5 bases for J; bases not matched to a gene: 7. The CDR3 protein is CASSTGTSGQETQYF. The CDR3 nucleotides are TGTGCCAGCAGCACGGGGACTAGCGGTCAGGAGACCCAGTACTTC.

V usage is TRBV15 and J usage is TRBJ2-1; 9 nucleotides agree with TRBD2. J was trimmed by 5 bases and V by 0 bases; bases with no gene match: 11. The CDR3 covers 18 residues. The germline CDR1 and CDR2 sequences are LNHNV and YYDKDF (reference sequence). The CDR3 spells CATSRDRGLAGLDNEQFF. The CDR3 bases are TGTGCCACCAGCAGAGATAGGGGCCTAGCGGGGTTAGACAATGAGCAGTTCTTC.

This clone was counted a single time. The chain employs TRBV2 and TRBJ1-6, with TRBD1 matching over 7 bases. From germline, CDR1 is SNHLY and CDR2 FYNNEI. The length of the CDR3 is 15 residues. The junction had 9 bases not matched to a gene; V was cut back by 6 bases and J by 7 bases. Here the CDR3 DNA reads TGTGCCAGCAGCGAAACCGGGACAGAGAATTCACCCCTCCACTTT. Translating it yields CASSETGTENSPLHF.

The chain carries TRBV28 and TRBJ2-1; possible D gene TRBD2, 6 bases. The germline V gene has CDR1 MDHEN and CDR2 SYDVKM. V was cut by 1 base and J by 5 bases, with 15 bases left in between. The CDR3 totals 16 residues. The CDR3 sequence is CASSLFGREVHNEQFF. CDR3 sequence (DNA): TGTGCCAGCAGTTTATTCGGCAGGGAGGTCCACAATGAGCAGTTCTTC.

For this clone: One end of the junction varies from germline; a read error may be responsible. This chain links TRBV29-1 with TRBJ2-3, with 9 bases fitting TRBD2. Per the germline V gene, CDR1 is SQVTM and CDR2 is ANQGSEA. This CDR3 has 15 residues. The CDR3 nucleotides are TGCAGCCCCGTATCTGGCGGGAGGGAACACAGATACGCAGTATTT. Translation: CSPVSGGREHRYAVF.

The V gene is TRBV28, the J gene TRBJ2-3; a weak D match, TRBD2 (6 bases). There are 17 residues in the CDR3. Germline V gene lookup returns CDR1 MDHEN and CDR2 SYDVKM. Trimming took 5 bases from V and 6 from J, leaving 24 bases between them. The CDR3 protein is CASSPYPPGGARDTQYF. The CDR3, as DNA: TGTGCCAGCAGTCCCTACCCCCCCGGCGGGGCACGGGATACGCAGTATTTT.

The V and J genes are TRBV24-1 and TRBJ2-1; the match to TRBD1 covers 7 bases. V was clipped by 1 base and J by 0 bases; unmatched bases: 5. The germline gives CDR1 KGHDR, CDR2 SFDVKD. The CDR3 length is 17 residues. CDR3 coding DNA: TGTGCCACCAGTGATTTATACAGGGGAAGCTCCTACAATGAGCAGTTCTTC. Translated: CATSDLYRGSSYNEQFF.

This rearrangement joins TRBV11-1 to TRBJ2-3, with no clear D. The CDR3 is 16 residues long. Germline CDR1 and CDR2: SGHAT and FQDESV (reference sequence). Trimming removed 3 bases from V and 0 bases from J, with 13 bases in between. The CDR3 bases are TGTGCCAGCAGCTTTTTGTCACTTACTAGCACAGATACGCAGTATTTT. As protein: CASSFLSLTSTDTQYF.

This clone was detected only once. The chain employs TRBV19 and TRBJ1-3; D unresolved. CDR1 and CDR2 (germline): LNHDA, SQIVND (reference sequence). With 1 base removed from V and 0 bases from J, the gap between germline ends came to 7 bases. The CDR3 is 15 amino acids. CDR3 bases: TGTGCCAGTAGTATAGTCAGTTTCTCTGGAAACACCATATATTTT. This encodes CASSIVSFSGNTIYF.

V gene TRBV24-1 combines with J gene TRBJ2-2; 8 positions agree with TRBD2. The CDR3 totals 15 residues. The germline V gene has CDR1 KGHDR and CDR2 SFDVKD. With V trimmed by 9 bases and J by 4 bases, 9 bases remained unmatched. DNA of the CDR3: TGTGCCACCGAGGGAGGGCGGGAGGTCACCGGGGAGCTGTTTTTT. Translation: CATEGGREVTGELFF.

This chain joins TRBV5-6 and TRBJ2-5; 13 positions agree with TRBD2. CDR1 and CDR2 from the germline V gene are SGHDT and YYEEEE. The CDR3 has 16 residues. The junction had 4 bases not matched to a gene; V was cut back by 4 bases and J by 1 base. The CDR3, as DNA: TGTGCCAGCAGCCTGGGACTAGCGGGAAGCCAAGAGACCCAGTACTTC. Protein product: CASSLGLAGSQETQYF.

This chain uses TRBV4-3 with TRBJ1-2; the D gene is possibly TRBD1 (6 bases). Per germline, CDR1 LGHNA and CDR2 YSLEER. Trimming took off 0 bases at V and 2 bases at J, with 10 bases between the two ends. This CDR3 has 15 amino acids. The CDR3 sequence is CASSQDPGQNYGYTF. The CDR3 nucleotides read TGCGCCAGCAGCCAAGATCCCGGACAGAACTATGGCTACACCTTC.

The CDR3 loop is CASSFSLPDNNEQFF. The CDR3 DNA follows: TGTGCCAGCAGTTTCTCCCTACCCGATAACAATGAGCAGTTCTTC. This chain links TRBV28 with TRBJ2-1, with D unclear. Trimming took off 3 bases at V and 5 bases at J, with 14 bases between the two ends. CDR1 and CDR2 (germline): MDHEN, SYDVKM. The CDR3 contains 15 residues.

The rearrangement joins TRBV18 to TRBJ1-2; D is ambiguous. Per the germline V gene, CDR1 is KGHSH and CDR2 is LQKENI. V was trimmed by 0 bases and J by 6 bases, leaving 8 bases between them. This CDR3 region has 13 residues. CDR3 nucleotides: TGTGCCAGCTCACCACCAAGCGCGGATGGCTACACCTTC. Its translation: CASSPPSADGYTF.